These 23 T cell receptor beta chains came from one sample sequenced in a study of CD8 T cells in ankylosing spondylitis. TCRdb re-derived calls from the 5' RACE reads in MiXCR, one entry per CDR3 protein. Of nearly 350,000 distinct CDR3 sequences in the sample, over 12% were seen once. The sequenced sample consisted of blood, either unsorted or a sorted T cell fraction (not recorded which). The source is a male donor with ankylosing spondylitis or in good health (not recorded which).

The chain uses TRBV12-3 or TRBV12-4 and TRBJ2-7; 10 bases align to TRBD1. V shed 7 bases and J 5 bases; nucleotides not matched to a gene: 11. This CDR3 has 15 residues. The CDR3 region has the DNA TGTGCCAGCAATTACGGACAGGGGGGACGGGACGAGCAGTACTTC. It specifies CASNYGQGGRDEQYF.

This clonotype came up a few times. This chain links TRBV12-3 or TRBV12-4 with TRBJ2-7; 9 bases align to TRBD1. Trimming at V came to 6 bases and at J to 3 bases, leaving 6 bases not matched to a gene. The CDR3 is 14 residues long. CDR3 loop: CASSRDRAIYEQYF. CDR3 nucleotide sequence: TGTGCCAGCAGCCGGGACAGGGCCATCTACGAGCAGTACTTC.

This clonotype has just a few counts. This rearrangement joins TRBV12-3 or TRBV12-4 to TRBJ2-7, with 8 bases fitting TRBD2. The CDR3 spans 15 residues. The junction had 10 bases not matched to a gene; V was cut back by 7 bases and J by 2 bases. The CDR3 sequence: CASTSLNSGTYEQYF. CDR3 nucleotides: TGTGCCAGCACTTCTCTGAATAGCGGGACCTACGAGCAGTACTTC.

A few counts support this clonotype. V usage is TRBV3-1 and J usage is TRBJ2-1; D not certain. V lost 3 bases, J lost 0 bases, and 9 bases lay in between. The CDR3 covers 15 residues. In germline, CDR1 is LGHDT, CDR2 YNNKEL (reference sequence). This CDR3 reads CASSHRLSSYNEQFF. The CDR3 DNA is TGTGCCAGCAGCCACCGCTTGAGCTCCTACAATGAGCAGTTCTTC.

The table lists this clonotype with a few counts. Compared with germline, one end of the junction differs, possibly owing to a read error. The J gene is TRBJ2-4, the V gene TRBV6-1; 8 nucleotides align to TRBD1. Germline-derived CDR1 and CDR2 are MNHNS and SASEGT. This CDR3 has 12 residues. Here the CDR3 reads CASSGTGTSYGF. DNA for the CDR3: TGTGCCAGCAGTGGGACAGGGACCTCCTATGGGTTC.

The sample holds a few counts of this clonotype. The CDR3 DNA follows: TGTGCCAGTAGTTCCGGGACCCCTGAAGCTTTCTTT. Translated, it gives CASSSGTPEAFF. This rearrangement joins TRBV19 to TRBJ1-1; a possible D gene is TRBD1 (5 bases). Trimming cost V 5 bases and J 6 bases, with 10 bases left between them. CDR1 is LNHDA, CDR2 SQIVND, per germline (reference sequence). The CDR3 spans 12 residues.

The CDR3 is CASSSSPGLGRNEQFF. CDR3 DNA: TGCGCCAGCAGCTCGTCTCCGGGACTAGGCCGCAATGAGCAGTTCTTC. The V and J genes are TRBV5-1 and TRBJ2-1; 8 nucleotides line up with TRBD2. The CDR3 runs to 16 residues. The germline V gene has CDR1 SGHRS and CDR2 YFSETQ. Trimming removed 3 bases from V and 6 bases from J; junction bases left unmatched: 11.

This clonotype has only a few counts. The chain uses TRBV12-3 or TRBV12-4 and TRBJ1-1; D is perhaps TRBD1 (5 bases). V dropped 5 bases and J dropped 3 bases, with 13 bases sitting between them. The CDR3 covers 14 residues. This CDR3 is CASSLATAYTEAFF. CDR3 nucleotide sequence: TGTGCCAGCAGTCTTGCGACAGCGTACACTGAAGCTTTCTTT.

This clonotype has just a few counts. This sequence joins TRBV5-1 and TRBJ2-5; D may be TRBD2 (6 bases). The CDR3 spans 14 residues. V was pared by 4 bases and J by 4 bases, with 14 bases between. Per the germline V gene, CDR1 is SGHRS and CDR2 is YFSETQ. Written as DNA, the CDR3 is TGCGCCAGCAGCGCGGGACTTGGGGTAGAGACCCAGTACTTC. Its protein is CASSAGLGVETQYF.

This clonotype occurred a few times. This sequence joins TRBV12-3 or TRBV12-4 and TRBJ2-3, with D unclear. This CDR3 is 13 amino acids long. Deletions cut 10 bases from V and 0 bases from J, with 11 bases between. The DNA of the CDR3 is TGTGCCACCTCCTCCCGGAGCACAGATACGCAGTATTTT. It specifies CATSSRSTDTQYF.

Ten or more counts support this clonotype. CDR3 loop: CASTTRGSTNEKLFF. The CDR3 DNA follows: TGCGCCAGCACAACTCGGGGGTCAACTAATGAAAAACTGTTTTTT. The rearrangement uses TRBV5-1 and TRBJ1-4; D possibly corresponds to TRBD1 (5 bases). The germline CDR1 and CDR2 sequences are SGHRS and YFSETQ. The CDR3 runs 15 residues. Trimming shortened V by 6 bases and J by 0 bases, and 12 bases separated the two germline ends. Combining the CDR3 with reference TRBV5-1 and TRBJ1-4 gives the whole variable domain KAGVTQTPRYLIKTRGQQVTLSCSPISGHRSVSWYQQTPGQGLQFLFEYFSETQRNKGNFPGRFSGRQFSNSRSEMNVSTLELGDSALYLCASTTRGSTNEKLFFGSGTQLSVL.

A few counts support this clonotype. The chain joins TRBV20-1 to TRBJ2-1; 7 bases map to TRBD2. In germline, CDR1 is DFQATT, CDR2 SNEGSKA (reference sequence). This CDR3 is 14 amino acids long. The ends lost 0 bases at V and 6 bases at J; junction bases unmatched: 5. CDR3 DNA: TGCAGTGCTAGAGATAGGGCGGGAGCCAATGAGCAGTTCTTC. This sequence encodes CSARDRAGANEQFF.

This sequence joins TRBV7-9 and TRBJ1-2; perhaps TRBD1 as D (5 bases). V was clipped by 5 bases and J by 6 bases, with 19 bases between them. There are 15 residues in the CDR3. Germline V CDR1 and CDR2: SEHNR, FQNEAQ (reference sequence). This CDR3 is CASSRDLQGRDGYTF. The CDR3 coding sequence is TGTGCCAGCAGCCGAGATCTGCAGGGCCGGGATGGCTACACCTTC.

This clonotype was seen many times. The chain is built from TRBV5-1 and TRBJ2-1, with 10 bases lining up with TRBD2. This CDR3 contains 18 residues. Germline lookup yields CDR1 SGHRS and CDR2 YFSETQ. The ends lost 0 bases at V and 4 bases at J; junction bases unmatched: 10. The DNA for the CDR3 is TGCGCCAGCAGCTTGGGGCTAGCGGGAGTAAGTTCATACAATGAGCAGTTCTTC. This gives the protein CASSLGLAGVSSYNEQFF.

V and J are TRBV20-1 and TRBJ2-5, with D perhaps TRBD2 (6 bases). The CDR3 is 16 amino acids. Looked up from germline, CDR1 is DFQATT and CDR2 is SNEGSKA (reference sequence). Trimming left V 0 bases short and J 4 bases short, with 18 bases between. CDR3 sequence reads: CSARDQGPGLPETQYF. For the CDR3, the DNA is TGCAGTGCTAGAGATCAGGGACCGGGACTCCCAGAGACCCAGTACTTC.

The chain links TRBV20-1 to TRBJ2-3, with D perhaps matching TRBD1 (5 bases). Looked up from germline, CDR1 is DFQATT and CDR2 is SNEGSKA (reference sequence). The germline V and J ends were trimmed by 7 bases and 1 base, with 15 bases remaining between them. This CDR3 region has 14 residues. Here the CDR3 DNA reads TGCAGTGTAGGGGTGGATTATGGCACAGATACGCAGTATTTT. It codes for CSVGVDYGTDTQYF.

This clonotype was counted ten times or more. The chain has TRBV4-1 and TRBJ2-1, with 8 bases lining up with TRBD2. CDR1 MGHRA and CDR2 YSYEKL come from the germline V gene. The junction had 9 bases not matched to a gene; V was cut back by 1 base and J by 4 bases. This CDR3 has 17 amino acids. The CDR3 nucleotides read TGCGCCAGCAGCCAAGGAAGGGCGGGGGGCCCTTACAATGAGCAGTTCTTC. Translating it yields CASSQGRAGGPYNEQFF.

This clonotype was counted between two and nine times. The chain links TRBV11-2 to TRBJ1-6, with 10 bases identical to TRBD1. The length of the CDR3 is 15 residues. Germline assignment: CDR1 SGHAT and CDR2 FQNNGV. Trimming at V came to 4 bases and at J to 8 bases, leaving 5 bases not matched to a gene. In nucleotides, the CDR3 is TGTGCCAGCAGCTGGAGGGGGACAGGGGATTCACCCCTCCACTTT. As protein: CASSWRGTGDSPLHF.

This clonotype has just a few counts. This chain joins TRBV5-1 and TRBJ2-1; 8 nucleotides line up with TRBD1. CDR1 and CDR2 (germline): SGHRS, YFSETQ. Trimming removed 6 bases from V and 4 bases from J; junction bases left unmatched: 6. The CDR3 is made up of 14 amino acids. The CDR3 here is CASTGQGPYNEQFF. CDR3 in DNA: TGCGCCAGCACAGGACAGGGCCCTTACAATGAGCAGTTCTTC.

V usage is TRBV5-6 and J usage is TRBJ2-1; 13 nucleotides agree with TRBD2. V lost 6 bases to trimming and J lost 4 bases; unmatched junction nucleotides: 7. Germline assignment: CDR1 SGHDT and CDR2 YYEEEE. This CDR3 has 16 residues. CDR3 nucleotide sequence: TGTGCCAGCATCCCTTCGGGACTAGCGGGATACAATGAGCAGTTCTTC. Its translation: CASIPSGLAGYNEQFF.

The CDR3 sequence: CASSQWAPGTPNEQFF. DNA for the CDR3: TGCGCCAGCAGCCAATGGGCACCTGGGACACCCAATGAGCAGTTCTTC. The chain recombines TRBV4-1 with TRBJ2-1, with a weak D call TRBD1 (6 bases). The germline V gene has CDR1 MGHRA and CDR2 YSYEKL. The CDR3 length is 16 residues. The ends were cut back, 2 bases at V and 6 bases at J, with 17 bases in the middle.

This clonotype has a count of ten or more. The chain is built from TRBV12-3 or TRBV12-4 and TRBJ1-1; a possible D gene is TRBD1 (6 bases). CDR3 length: 17 amino acids. Trimming stripped 6 bases from V and 0 bases from J, with 20 bases between. In DNA, the CDR3 is TGTGCCAGCAGCGATACCATTTACAGGGCGCTGAACACTGAAGCTTTCTTT. Its protein is CASSDTIYRALNTEAFF.

The rearrangement uses TRBV25-1 and TRBJ1-3; 7 positions match TRBD1. With V trimmed by 3 bases and J by 0 bases, 5 bases remained unmatched. This CDR3 comprises 16 residues. From germline, CDR1 is MGHDK and CDR2 SYGVNS. The CDR3 coding sequence is TGTGCCAGCAGTGAGTGGACAGGAAGCTCTGGAAACACCATATATTTT. It specifies CASSEWTGSSGNTIYF.